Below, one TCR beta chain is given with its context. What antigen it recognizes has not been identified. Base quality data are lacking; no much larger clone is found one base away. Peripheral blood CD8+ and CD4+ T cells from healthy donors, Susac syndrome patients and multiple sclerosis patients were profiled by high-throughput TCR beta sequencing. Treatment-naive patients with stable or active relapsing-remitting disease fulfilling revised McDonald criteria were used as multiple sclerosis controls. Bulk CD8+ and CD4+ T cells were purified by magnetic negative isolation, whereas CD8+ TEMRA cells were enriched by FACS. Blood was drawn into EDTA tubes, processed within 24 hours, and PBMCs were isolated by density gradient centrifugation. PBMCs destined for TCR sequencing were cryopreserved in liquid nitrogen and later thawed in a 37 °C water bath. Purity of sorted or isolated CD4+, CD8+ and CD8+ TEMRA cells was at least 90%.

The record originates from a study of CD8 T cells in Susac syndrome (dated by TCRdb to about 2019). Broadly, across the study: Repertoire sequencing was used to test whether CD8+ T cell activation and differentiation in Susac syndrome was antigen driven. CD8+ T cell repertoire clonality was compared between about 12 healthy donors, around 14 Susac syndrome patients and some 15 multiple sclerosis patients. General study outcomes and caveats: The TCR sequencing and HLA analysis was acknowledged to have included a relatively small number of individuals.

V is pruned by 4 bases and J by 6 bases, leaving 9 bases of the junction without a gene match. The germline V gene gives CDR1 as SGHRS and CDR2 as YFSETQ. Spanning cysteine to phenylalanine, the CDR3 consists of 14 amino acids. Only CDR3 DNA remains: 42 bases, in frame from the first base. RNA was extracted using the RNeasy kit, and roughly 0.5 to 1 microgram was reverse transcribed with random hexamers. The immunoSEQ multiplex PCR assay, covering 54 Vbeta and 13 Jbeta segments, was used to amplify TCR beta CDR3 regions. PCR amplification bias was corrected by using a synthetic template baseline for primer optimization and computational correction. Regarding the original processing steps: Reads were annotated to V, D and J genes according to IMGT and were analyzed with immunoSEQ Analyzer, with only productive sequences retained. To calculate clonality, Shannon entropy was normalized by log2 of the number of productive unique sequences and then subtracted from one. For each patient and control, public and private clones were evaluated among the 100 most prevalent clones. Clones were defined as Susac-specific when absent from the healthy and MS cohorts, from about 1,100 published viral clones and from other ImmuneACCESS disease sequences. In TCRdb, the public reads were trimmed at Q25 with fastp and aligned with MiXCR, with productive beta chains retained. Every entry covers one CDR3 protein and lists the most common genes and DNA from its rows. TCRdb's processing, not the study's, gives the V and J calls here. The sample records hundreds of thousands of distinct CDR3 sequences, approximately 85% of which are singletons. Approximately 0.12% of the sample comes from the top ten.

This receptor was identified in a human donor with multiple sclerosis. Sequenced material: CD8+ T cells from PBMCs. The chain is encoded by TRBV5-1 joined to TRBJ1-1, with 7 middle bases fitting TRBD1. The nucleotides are TGCGCCAGCAGCATCCTTACAGGGGACGCTGAAGCTTTCTTT. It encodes CASSILTGDAEAFF.